One sample yielded the 26 T cell receptor beta chains listed below, sequenced in a study of T cell changes during pregnancy in multiple sclerosis (dated by TCRdb to the late 2010s). Preparation of the library involved the immunoSEQ multiplex PCR assay. Held by TCRdb, this immuneACCESS table contains in-frame sequences only and omits some clones. Under half of the omission traces to an unresolved V gene where checked; the cause of the rest is unknown. This sample lists approximately 70,000 clones; roughly 92% were detected once. The ten biggest clones cover approximately 2% of the sample. The source was peripheral blood, collected in the second trimester of pregnancy. These receptors all come from a female donor with multiple sclerosis, enrolled in a pregnancy study.

The chain combines TRBV15 with TRBJ1-5; the match to TRBD1 covers 8 bases. Germline V gene sequence: CDR1 LNHNV, CDR2 YYDKDF (reference sequence). The junction had 6 bases not matched to a gene; V was cut back by 0 bases and J by 2 bases. The CDR3 runs to 17 residues. This CDR3 reads CATSRDQGARGNQPQHF. Here the CDR3 DNA reads TGTGCCACCAGCAGAGATCAGGGGGCGCGGGGCAATCAGCCCCAGCATTTT.

The CDR3 protein is CASSLRGVSDGYTF. Written as DNA, the CDR3 is TGTGCCAGCTCACTCCGAGGTGTCTCGGATGGCTACACCTTC. The chain combines TRBV6-1 with TRBJ1-2; D is ambiguous. The CDR3 sequence is 14 residues long. Between the trimmed V and J ends, which lost 8 bases and 6 bases, there was a span of 19 bases. The germline CDR1 and CDR2 sequences are MNHNS and SASEGT.

The rearrangement uses TRBV7-2 and TRBJ2-3, with TRBD2 matching 9 bases. With 5 bases clipped from V and 2 bases from J, the junction kept 8 bases outside the gene matches. This CDR3 comprises 16 residues. CDR1 SGHTA and CDR2 FQGNSA come from the germline V gene. For the CDR3, the DNA is TGTGCCAGCAGCCCCTTAGCGGGGGAAAACACAGATACGCAGTATTTT. Translating gives CASSPLAGENTDTQYF.

The V and J genes are TRBV2 and TRBJ2-3; D unresolved. Trimming stripped 8 bases from V and 5 bases from J, with 11 bases between. Per germline, CDR1 SNHLY and CDR2 FYNNEI. The CDR3 loop spans 12 amino acids. CDR3 sequence: CASARVLDTQYF. The DNA of the CDR3 is TGTGCCAGCGCTCGGGTCCTAGATACGCAGTATTTT. Complete variable domain (other parts from reference TRBV2 and TRBJ2-3): EPEVTQTPSHQVTQMGQEVILRCVPISNHLYFYWYRQILGQKVEFLVSFYNNEISEKSEIFDDQFSVERPDGSNFTLKIRSTKLEDSAMYFCASARVLDTQYFGPGTRLTVL.

This chain links TRBV6-5 with TRBJ1-2; D ambiguous. Trimming removed 5 bases at V and 2 bases at J, with 9 bases between. The CDR3 is 13 residues long. The V gene's germline CDR1 is MNHEY and CDR2 SVGAGI. The CDR3 loop reads CASSQRENYGYTF. The CDR3 DNA follows: TGTGCCAGCAGTCAACGGGAAAACTATGGCTACACCTTC.

The genes are TRBV6-1 and TRBJ1-1; no clear D. There are 14 residues in the CDR3. Germline CDR1 and CDR2: MNHNS and SASEGT. Trimming stripped 4 bases from V and 3 bases from J, with 12 bases between. The CDR3 is CASSVSGSDTEAFF. DNA for the CDR3: TGTGCCAGCAGTGTCTCGGGGAGCGACACTGAAGCTTTCTTT.

This clone was seen a handful of times. The chain recombines TRBV19 with TRBJ2-3, with TRBD1 matching 8 bases. The CDR3 extends over 14 amino acids. With V trimmed by 4 bases and J by 1 base, 1 base remained unmatched. CDR1 and CDR2 from the germline V gene are LNHDA and SQIVND (reference sequence). CDR3 region: CASSKGQGTDTQYF. CDR3 DNA: TGTGCCAGTAGTAAGGGACAGGGCACAGATACGCAGTATTTT.

The V gene is TRBV2, the J gene TRBJ2-1; the match to TRBD2 covers 9 bases. The CDR3 runs 15 residues. Trimming removed 4 bases from V and 4 bases from J; junction bases left unmatched: 5. Germline V lookup: CDR1 SNHLY, CDR2 FYNNEI. The CDR3 region is CASSVGLAGYNEQFF. The CDR3, as DNA: TGTGCCAGCAGTGTAGGTCTAGCGGGGTACAATGAGCAGTTCTTC.

The chain employs TRBV4-3 and TRBJ2-5, with 9 bases lining up with TRBD2. The J segment lost 5 bases and the V segment lost 1 base, leaving 8 bases of the junction unmatched. This CDR3 has 16 residues. CDR1 is LGHNA, CDR2 YSLEER, per germline. CDR3 region: CASSQGGGGAYETQYF. The DNA of the CDR3 is TGCGCCAGCAGCCAAGGGGGCGGGGGGGCCTATGAGACCCAGTACTTC.

This chain connects TRBV20-1 to TRBJ2-5, with D perhaps matching TRBD2 (5 bases). The germline V gene encodes CDR1 DFQATT and CDR2 SNEGSKA (reference sequence). V was clipped by 6 bases and J by 5 bases, with 7 bases between them. The CDR3 is 10 residues long. The DNA for the CDR3 is TGCAGTGCAGGACTGGAGACCCAGTACTTC. This sequence encodes CSAGLETQYF.

As DNA, the CDR3 is TGTGCCAGCAGTACCTCAACCGACAGGGACCACCATAATTCACCCCTCCACTTT. Its protein is CASSTSTDRDHHNSPLHF. V is TRBV28 and J is TRBJ1-6; 7 bases align to TRBD1. This CDR3 contains 18 residues. The junction had 15 bases not matched to a gene; V was cut back by 5 bases and J by 5 bases. Germline V gene sequence: CDR1 MDHEN, CDR2 SYDVKM.

This chain links TRBV15 with TRBJ2-7, with TRBD2 as a possible D gene (6 bases). V shed 7 bases and J shed 4 bases, with 14 bases lying between them. Germline V gene sequence: CDR1 LNHNV, CDR2 YYDKDF (reference sequence). CDR3 size: 13 residues. This CDR3 is CATTKAGSYEQYF. As DNA, the CDR3 is TGTGCCACCACAAAGGCGGGGTCTTACGAGCAGTACTTC.

This rearrangement joins TRBV29-1 to TRBJ2-7; perhaps TRBD1 as D (6 bases). The ends were cut back, 7 bases at V and 1 base at J, with 14 bases in the middle. This CDR3 contains 13 residues. Germline loops: CDR1 SQVTM, CDR2 ANQGSEA. The CDR3 bases are TGCAGCGCTGCGACAGGTCCTTCCTACGAGCAGTACTTC. Residues: CSAATGPSYEQYF.

A note on this clone: Its ends do not fully match the called genes, so a read error is possible. The chain joins TRBV7-9 to TRBJ2-7, with TRBD1 matching 10 bases. The CDR3 is 12 residues long. Per the germline V gene, CDR1 is SEHNR and CDR2 is FQNEAQ (reference sequence). Written as DNA, the CDR3 is TGTGCCAGCAGCTGGGGAGACAGGGGGCTTTTCTTC. As protein: CASSWGDRGLFF. Filled out from reference TRBV7-9 and TRBJ2-7, the complete variable domain reads DTGVSQNPRHKITKRGQNVTFRCDPISEHNRLYWYRQTLGQGPEFLTYFQNEAQLEKSRLLSDRFSAERPKGSFSTLEIQRTEQGDSAMYLCASSWGDRGLFFGPGTRLTVT.

The chain carries TRBV7-6 and TRBJ2-5, with TRBD2 identical over 7 bases. V dropped 5 bases and J dropped 0; count of bases not matched to a gene: 24. This CDR3 has 21 residues. Germline assignment: CDR1 SGHVS and CDR2 FNYEAQ. In nucleotides, the CDR3 is TGTGCCAGCAGCCCCGCTCCATGGTCGACTAGCCAATCGACGTACCAAGAGACCCAGTACTTC. Residues: CASSPAPWSTSQSTYQETQYF.

The chain employs TRBV29-1 and TRBJ1-2; maybe TRBD1 (5 bases). V lost 3 bases, J lost 3 bases, and 11 bases lay in between. The CDR3 extends over 13 amino acids. Germline CDR1 is SQVTM and CDR2 is ANQGSEA. This chain's CDR3 is CSVESGGYYGYTF. CDR3 in DNA: TGCAGCGTTGAGTCGGGGGGGTACTATGGCTACACCTTC.

This clone appeared a single time. V and J are TRBV28 and TRBJ2-5, with 7 bases that match TRBD2. The CDR3 is made up of 16 amino acids. Unmatched junction bases numbered 19, after V lost 10 bases and J lost 5 bases. Germline CDR1 MDHEN, CDR2 SYDVKM. The CDR3 DNA reads as TGTGCCACCACAGTTGGGGGGGAGGGTGAGGGCGAGACCCAGTACTTC. It yields the protein CATTVGGEGEGETQYF.

The chain uses TRBV28 and TRBJ1-1, with D tentatively TRBD1 (5 bases). In germline, CDR1 is MDHEN, CDR2 SYDVKM. The V end was cut by 6 bases, the J end by 0 bases, with 14 bases between. The CDR3 totals 15 residues. CDR3 loop: CASSGPTEMNTEAFF. CDR3 sequence (DNA): TGTGCCAGCAGCGGACCGACAGAGATGAACACTGAAGCTTTCTTT.

The V gene is TRBV15, the J gene TRBJ1-1, with unresolved D. CDR3 size: 15 residues. Germline assignment: CDR1 LNHNV and CDR2 YYDKDF (reference sequence). V was trimmed by 3 bases and J by 0 bases, leaving 11 bases between them. The CDR3 nucleotides read TGTGCCACCAGCAGTACGGGAAACATGAACACTGAAGCTTTCTTT. Its protein product is CATSSTGNMNTEAFF.

The chain uses TRBV6-5 and TRBJ2-7, with 7 bases lining up with TRBD2. The V and J ends lost 7 bases and 2 bases, in that order; junction bases with no gene match: 11. This CDR3 is built from 15 residues. Germline V gene sequence: CDR1 MNHEY, CDR2 SVGAGI. The CDR3 region has the DNA TGTGCCAGCAAGGGAGGGTTCAGAGGGCCCTACGAGCAGTACTTC. Its translation: CASKGGFRGPYEQYF.

This sequence joins TRBV19 and TRBJ1-1; tentatively, D is TRBD1 (6 bases). Per the germline V gene, CDR1 is LNHDA and CDR2 is SQIVND (reference sequence). This CDR3 comprises 12 residues. V lost 5 bases and J 8 bases, leaving 12 bases between the germline ends. CDR3 nucleotides: TGTGCCAGTAGTGTATACACAGGGGAAGCTTTCTTT. This sequence encodes CASSVYTGEAFF.

The V and J genes are TRBV6-1 and TRBJ2-1; D is perhaps TRBD1 (7 bases). V was cut by 3 bases and J by 4 bases, with 13 bases left in between. Germline V gene data show CDR1 as MNHNS and CDR2 as SASEGT. This CDR3 has 15 amino acids. The CDR3 DNA is TGTGCCAGCAGTGAGGGGGCAGGGGGGTACAATGAGCAGTTCTTC. Translating gives CASSEGAGGYNEQFF.

This chain connects TRBV5-6 to TRBJ1-1, with D perhaps matching TRBD1 (5 bases). The germline V gene encodes CDR1 SGHDT and CDR2 YYEEEE. This CDR3 spans 17 amino acids. V was shortened by 1 base and J by 1 base, with 17 bases between the two germline ends. The CDR3 DNA sequence: TGTGCCAGCAGCTTGTCGGCAGGGTCAGCTAAGAACACTGAAGCTTTCTTT. Protein: CASSLSAGSAKNTEAFF.

The J gene is TRBJ1-5, the V gene TRBV28; 12 nucleotides match TRBD1. Trimming cost V 6 bases and J 0 bases; bases outside gene matches: 6. Germline values: CDR1 MDHEN, CDR2 SYDVKM. This CDR3 is 17 amino acids long. The CDR3: CASRGGTGGFSNQPQHF. In DNA form, the CDR3 reads TGTGCCAGCAGGGGCGGGACAGGGGGCTTTAGCAATCAGCCCCAGCATTTT.

CDR3: CASSIEQVYTGELFF. DNA of the CDR3: TGTGCCAGTAGTATAGAACAGGTATACACCGGGGAGCTGTTTTTT. V gene TRBV19 combines with J gene TRBJ2-2, with a tentative D call TRBD1 (5 bases). CDR1 is LNHDA, CDR2 SQIVND, per germline (reference sequence). Trimming shortened V by 0 bases and J by 3 bases, and 8 bases separated the two germline ends. The CDR3 contains 15 residues. Together with reference TRBV19 and TRBJ2-2, the CDR3 gives the full variable domain: DGGITQSPKYLFRKEGQNVTLSCEQNLNHDAMYWYRQDPGQGLRLIYYSQIVNDFQKGDIAEGYSVSREKKESFPLTVTSAQKNPTAFYLCASSIEQVYTGELFFGEGSRLTVL.

This clone was observed once. The V and J genes are TRBV6-5 and TRBJ1-2; tentatively, D is TRBD1 (5 bases). This CDR3 comprises 13 residues. Germline V lookup: CDR1 MNHEY, CDR2 SVGAGI. Trimming took off 10 bases at V and 0 bases at J, with 12 bases between the two ends. The CDR3 DNA reads as TGTGCCACCAACACGGGGGCTAACTATGGCTACACCTTC. Translation gives CATNTGANYGYTF.